This T cell receptor beta chain was found in a study of blood T cell repertoires in COVID-19. The CDR3 consists of 15 residues. J was trimmed by 4 bases and V by 3 bases; bases with no gene match: 6. Germline CDR1 is LNHDA and CDR2 is SQIVND (reference sequence). The assay was immunoSEQ multiplex PCR, and TCRdb's table has in-frame clones only and misses some. The data hold approximately 80,000 clones, with roughly 85% observed a single time. This clone occurred a few times. Sequenced input: peripheral blood. The chain recombines TRBV19 with TRBJ2-7; 10 bases are shared with TRBD2. This TCR came from a man aged 50 to 60 with COVID-19, enrolled during active disease. CDR3 bases: TGTGCCAGTAGTATCCTAGCGGGAGAGAATTACGAGCAGTACTTC. Translation gives CASSILAGENYEQYF.